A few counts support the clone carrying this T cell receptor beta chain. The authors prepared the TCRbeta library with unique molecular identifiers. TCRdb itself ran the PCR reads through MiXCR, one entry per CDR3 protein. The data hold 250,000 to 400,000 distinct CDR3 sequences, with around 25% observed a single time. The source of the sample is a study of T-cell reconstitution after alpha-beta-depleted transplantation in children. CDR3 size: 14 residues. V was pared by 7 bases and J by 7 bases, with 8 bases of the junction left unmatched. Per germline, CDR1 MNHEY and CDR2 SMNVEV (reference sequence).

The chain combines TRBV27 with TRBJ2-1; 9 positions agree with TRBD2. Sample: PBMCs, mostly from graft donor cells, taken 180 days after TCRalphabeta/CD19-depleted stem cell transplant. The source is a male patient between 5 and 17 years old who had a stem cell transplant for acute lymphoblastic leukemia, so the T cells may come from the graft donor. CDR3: CASISSGDGNEQFF. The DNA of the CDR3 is TGTGCCAGCATCTCTAGCGGGGATGGGAATGAGCAGTTCTTC.